Following are 14 T cell receptor beta chains from one sample sequenced in a study of cytomegalovirus exposure and HLA in healthy donors. In the PCR, 60 Vbeta and 13 Jbeta primers were used. The assay was immunoSEQ multiplex PCR, and TCRdb's table has in-frame clones only and misses some. Of approximately 130,000 clones listed, 76% were seen once; the top ten hold roughly 1.8%. The sample taken for sequencing was PBMCs. Receptors were obtained from a female donor in good health and CMV-seropositive.

CDR3 coding DNA: TGCGCCAGCAGGGAGGGACAGGGGGCAGGCGGTAATTCACCCCTCCACTTT. Protein sequence: CASREGQGAGGNSPLHF. V is TRBV5-1 and J is TRBJ1-6, with 12 bases matching TRBD1. This CDR3 spans 17 amino acids. CDR1 SGHRS and CDR2 YFSETQ come from the germline V gene. V shed 5 bases, J shed 6 bases, and the junction held 9 bases outside the gene matches. Using reference TRBV5-1 and TRBJ1-6 for the parts outside the CDR3, the full variable domain is KAGVTQTPRYLIKTRGQQVTLSCSPISGHRSVSWYQQTPGQGLQFLFEYFSETQRNKGNFPGRFSGRQFSNSRSEMNVSTLELGDSALYLCASREGQGAGGNSPLHFGNGTRLTVT.

Points on this clone: The junction departs from the called germline gene at one end, perhaps through a read error. This chain uses TRBV7-9 with TRBJ2-3, with D tentatively TRBD1 (5 bases). This CDR3 region has 12 residues. The germline CDR1 and CDR2 sequences are SEHNR and FQNEAQ (reference sequence). The CDR3 protein is CVSSLLGVTQYF. The DNA for the CDR3 is TGTGTCAGCAGCTTATTAGGGGTTACGCAGTATTTT. Full variable domain (outside the CDR3, taken from reference TRBV7-9 and TRBJ2-3): DTGVSQNPRHKITKRGQNVTFRCDPISEHNRLYWYRQTLGQGPEFLTYFQNEAQLEKSRLLSDRFSAERPKGSFSTLEIQRTEQGDSAMYLCVSSLLGVTQYFGPGTRLTVL.

The chain has TRBV10-3 and TRBJ2-5; TRBD2 is a possible D gene (5 bases). V was clipped by 2 bases and J by 5 bases, with 12 bases between them. The CDR3 has 14 amino acids. Germline CDR1 reads ENHRY; CDR2 reads SYGVKD. In nucleotides, the CDR3 is TGTGCCATCAGTGAGCCGGACTTGGGGGAGACCCAGTACTTC. Translating gives CAISEPDLGETQYF.

This clone has more than one count but fewer than ten. V gene TRBV29-1 combines with J gene TRBJ2-3, with D possibly being TRBD2 (5 bases). Trimming removed 3 bases from V and 2 bases from J, with 12 bases in between. The germline V gene has CDR1 SQVTM and CDR2 ANQGSEA. This CDR3 is 14 amino acids long. The CDR3 DNA reads TGCAGCGTTGACGGGAAGAGCATCACAGATACGCAGTATTTT. It is translated as CSVDGKSITDTQYF.

J is TRBJ2-1 and V is TRBV5-1; maybe TRBD1 (7 bases). Between the trimmed V and J ends, which lost 0 bases and 9 bases, there was a span of 13 bases. The CDR3 has 14 residues. Germline V gene lookup returns CDR1 SGHRS and CDR2 YFSETQ. The DNA for the CDR3 is TGCGCCAGCAGCTTGGCTGCAGGGGGGTCTGAGCAGTTCTTC. It encodes CASSLAAGGSEQFF.

This chain connects TRBV6-6 to TRBJ1-4; TRBD1 is a possible D gene (6 bases). The CDR3 is made up of 15 amino acids. Trimming took off 7 bases at V and 5 bases at J, with 17 bases between the two ends. Germline-derived CDR1 and CDR2 are MNHNY and SVGAGI (reference sequence). As DNA, the CDR3 is TGTGCCAGCATTCTCGGCGGGGGCCCAAATGAAAAACTGTTTTTT. Amino acids: CASILGGGPNEKLFF.

The rearrangement uses TRBV7-9 and TRBJ2-2; TRBD1 matches 8 bases. This CDR3 is built from 15 residues. In germline, CDR1 is SEHNR, CDR2 FQNEAQ (reference sequence). The V gene end was trimmed by 5 bases and the J gene end by 2 bases; junction bases not matched to a gene: 4. The CDR3 loop reads CASSRDRGNTGELFF. As DNA, the CDR3 is TGTGCCAGCAGCCGCGACAGGGGAAACACCGGGGAGCTGTTTTTT. The variable domain in full, completed from reference TRBV7-9 and TRBJ2-2, reads DTGVSQNPRHKITKRGQNVTFRCDPISEHNRLYWYRQTLGQGPEFLTYFQNEAQLEKSRLLSDRFSAERPKGSFSTLEIQRTEQGDSAMYLCASSRDRGNTGELFFGEGSRLTVL.

This clone was picked up a small number of times. The rearrangement joins TRBV30 to TRBJ1-1, with 11 bases fitting TRBD1. Germline-derived CDR1 and CDR2 are GTSNPN and SVGIG (reference sequence). This CDR3 region has 13 residues. For the CDR3, the DNA is TGTGCGGCGGACAGGGGGCGCGGCACTGAAGCTTTCTTT. Its protein is CAADRGRGTEAFF.

This clone came up a few times. The rearrangement links TRBV4-1 to TRBJ2-7; a weak D match, TRBD1 (5 bases). Deletions cut 1 base from V and 2 bases from J, with 15 bases between. Germline values: CDR1 MGHRA, CDR2 YSYEKL. The CDR3 has 16 residues. The CDR3 here is CASSQGPRQSTYEQYF. CDR3 in DNA: TGCGCCAGCAGCCAAGGTCCGAGACAGAGTACCTACGAGCAGTACTTC.

This rearrangement joins TRBV6-5 to TRBJ2-1, with 12 positions matching TRBD2. Germline V gene data show CDR1 as MNHEY and CDR2 as SVGAGI. Trimming at V came to 6 bases and at J to 9 bases, leaving 6 bases not matched to a gene. The CDR3 has 14 residues. CDR3 residues: CASSTTSGSGEQFF. DNA for the CDR3: TGTGCCAGCAGCACGACTAGCGGGAGCGGTGAGCAGTTCTTC.

The V and J genes are TRBV5-1 and TRBJ2-5; D is unclear. Deletions cut 2 bases from V and 3 bases from J, with 8 bases between. This CDR3 comprises 13 residues. Per germline, CDR1 SGHRS and CDR2 YFSETQ. DNA for the CDR3: TGCGCCAGCAGCTTCGGTGGAGAAGAGACCCAGTACTTC. This encodes CASSFGGEETQYF.

This clone came up a few times. The rearrangement links TRBV25-1 to TRBJ1-1, with a weak D call TRBD1 (6 bases). The CDR3 sequence is 14 residues long. The germline gives CDR1 MGHDK, CDR2 SYGVNS. Trimming left V 5 bases short and J 1 base short, with 11 bases between. This CDR3 is CASSWAGANTEAFF. Written as DNA, the CDR3 is TGTGCCAGCAGTTGGGCGGGGGCGAACACTGAAGCTTTCTTT.

This clone appeared a few times. The chain is built from TRBV4-1 and TRBJ2-5; D is unresolved. The J call may be wrong; the DNA end is better matched by TRBJ2-7. The CDR3 is 16 residues long. Germline values: CDR1 MGHRA, CDR2 YSYEKL. This CDR3 is CASSQDETVYHYEQYF. CDR3 nucleotide sequence: TGCGCCAGCAGCCAAGATGAGACCGTGTACCACTACGAGCAGTACTTC.

V is TRBV5-1 and J is TRBJ2-1; a weak D match, TRBD1 (5 bases). CDR1 is SGHRS, CDR2 YFSETQ, per germline. CDR3 length: 14 residues. The V end was cut by 1 base, the J end by 1 base, with 6 bases between. For the CDR3, the DNA is TGCGCCAGCAGCTTGTCAGGGTCCTACAATGAGCAGTTCTTC. This gives the protein CASSLSGSYNEQFF.